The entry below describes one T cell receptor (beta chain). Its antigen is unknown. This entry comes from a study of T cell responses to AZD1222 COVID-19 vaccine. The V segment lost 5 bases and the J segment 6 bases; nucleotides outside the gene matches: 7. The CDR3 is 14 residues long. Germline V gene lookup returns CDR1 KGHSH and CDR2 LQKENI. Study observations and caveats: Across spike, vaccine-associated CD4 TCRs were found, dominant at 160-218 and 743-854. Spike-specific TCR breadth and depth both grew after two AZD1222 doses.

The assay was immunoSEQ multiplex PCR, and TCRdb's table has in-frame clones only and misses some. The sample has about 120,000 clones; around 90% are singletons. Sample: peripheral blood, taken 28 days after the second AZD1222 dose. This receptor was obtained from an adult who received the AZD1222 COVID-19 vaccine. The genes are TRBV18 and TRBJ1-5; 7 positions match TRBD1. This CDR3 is CASSEDRSGQPQHF. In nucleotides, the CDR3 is TGTGCCAGCTCAGAGGACAGGTCGGGTCAGCCCCAGCATTTT.